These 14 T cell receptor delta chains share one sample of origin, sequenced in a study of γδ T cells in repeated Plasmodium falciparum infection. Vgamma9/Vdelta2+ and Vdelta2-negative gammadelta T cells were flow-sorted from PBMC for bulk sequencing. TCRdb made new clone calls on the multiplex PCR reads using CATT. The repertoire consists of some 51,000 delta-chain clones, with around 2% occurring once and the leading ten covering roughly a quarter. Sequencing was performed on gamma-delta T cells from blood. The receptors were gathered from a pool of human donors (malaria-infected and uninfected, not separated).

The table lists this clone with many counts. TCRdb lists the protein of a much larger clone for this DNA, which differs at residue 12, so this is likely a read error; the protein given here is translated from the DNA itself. DNA for the CDR3: TGTGCTCTTGGCGTCCCTACAAACCTGGGGGACATCGATAAACTCATCTTT. Translation: CALGVPTNLGDIDKLIF. The J gene is TRDJ1, the V gene TRDV1; 8 bases are shared with TRDD3. Germline trimming cut 6 bases from V and 4 bases from J; bases unmatched to any gene: 16. This CDR3 has 17 amino acids. Germline V CDR1 and CDR2: TSWWSYY, QGS.

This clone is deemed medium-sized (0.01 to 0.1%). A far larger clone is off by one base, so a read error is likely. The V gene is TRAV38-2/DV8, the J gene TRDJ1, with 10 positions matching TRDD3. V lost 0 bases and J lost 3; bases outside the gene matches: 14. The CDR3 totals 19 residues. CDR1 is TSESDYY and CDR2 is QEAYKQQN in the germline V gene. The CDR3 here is CAYRSASLLGDLYADKLIF. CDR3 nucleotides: TGTGCTTATAGGAGCGCGAGCCTACTGGGGGATCTCTACGCCGATAAACTCATCTTT.

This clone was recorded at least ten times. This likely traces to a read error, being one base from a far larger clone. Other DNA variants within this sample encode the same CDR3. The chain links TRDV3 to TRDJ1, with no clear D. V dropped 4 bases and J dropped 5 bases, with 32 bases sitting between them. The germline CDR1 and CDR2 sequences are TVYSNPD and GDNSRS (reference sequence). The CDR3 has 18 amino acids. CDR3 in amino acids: CASRKNRLSLSRGDKLIF. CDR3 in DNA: TGTGCCTCCCGGAAGAATCGCCTCAGCCTTAGTCGTGGGGATAAACTCATCTTT.

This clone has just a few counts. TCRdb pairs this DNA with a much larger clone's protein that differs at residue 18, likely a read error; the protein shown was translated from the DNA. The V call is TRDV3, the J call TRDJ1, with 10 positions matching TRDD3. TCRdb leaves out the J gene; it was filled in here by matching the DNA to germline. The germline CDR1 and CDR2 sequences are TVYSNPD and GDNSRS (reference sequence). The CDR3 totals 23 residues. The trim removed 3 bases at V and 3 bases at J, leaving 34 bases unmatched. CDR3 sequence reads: CALDIHDVRRWGILWRFADKLIF. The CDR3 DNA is TGTGCCTTAGATATTCACGACGTAAGGAGGTGGGGGATACTTTGGAGGTTCGCCGATAAACTCATCTTT.

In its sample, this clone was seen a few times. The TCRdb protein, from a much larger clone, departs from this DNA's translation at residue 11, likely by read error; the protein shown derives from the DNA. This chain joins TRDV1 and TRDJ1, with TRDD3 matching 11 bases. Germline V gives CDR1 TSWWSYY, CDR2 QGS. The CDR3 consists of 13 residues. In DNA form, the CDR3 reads TGCTCGGTGGCTGGGGGATACACCGATAAACCCATCTTT. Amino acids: CSVAGGYTDKPIF.

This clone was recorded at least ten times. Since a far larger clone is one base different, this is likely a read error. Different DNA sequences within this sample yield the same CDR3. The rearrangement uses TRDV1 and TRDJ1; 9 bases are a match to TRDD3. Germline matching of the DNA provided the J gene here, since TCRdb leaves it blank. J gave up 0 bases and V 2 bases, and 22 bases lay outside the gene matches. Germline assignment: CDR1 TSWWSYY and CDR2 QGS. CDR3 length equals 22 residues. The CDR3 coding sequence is TGTGCTCTTGGGGAAAACCAATTCAAGTACTGGGGGACACCCCTGTACACCGATAAACTCATCTTT. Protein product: CALGENQFKYWGTPLYTDKLIF.

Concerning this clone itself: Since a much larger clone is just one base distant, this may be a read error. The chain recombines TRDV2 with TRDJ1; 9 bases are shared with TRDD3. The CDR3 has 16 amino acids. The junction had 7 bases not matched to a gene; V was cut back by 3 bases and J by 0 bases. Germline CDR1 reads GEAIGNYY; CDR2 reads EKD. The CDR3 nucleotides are TGTGCCTGTGACGTACTGGGGGACCAGTACACCGATAAACTCATCTTT. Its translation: CACDVLGDQYTDKLIF.

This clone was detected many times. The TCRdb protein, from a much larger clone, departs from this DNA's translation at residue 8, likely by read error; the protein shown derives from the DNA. CDR3 loop: CAYRSAPWGGWGKTDKLIF. CDR3 coding DNA: TGTGCTTATAGGAGCGCCCCCTGGGGTGGATGGGGAAAGACCGATAAACTCATCTTT. This chain links TRAV38-2/DV8 with TRDJ1, with TRDD3 as a possible D gene (6 bases). TCRdb carries no J gene annotation; the J gene was assigned here by matching the DNA with germline. V lost 0 bases, J lost 2 bases, and 23 bases lay in between. CDR1 TSESDYY and CDR2 QEAYKQQN come from the germline V gene. The CDR3 is 19 amino acids.

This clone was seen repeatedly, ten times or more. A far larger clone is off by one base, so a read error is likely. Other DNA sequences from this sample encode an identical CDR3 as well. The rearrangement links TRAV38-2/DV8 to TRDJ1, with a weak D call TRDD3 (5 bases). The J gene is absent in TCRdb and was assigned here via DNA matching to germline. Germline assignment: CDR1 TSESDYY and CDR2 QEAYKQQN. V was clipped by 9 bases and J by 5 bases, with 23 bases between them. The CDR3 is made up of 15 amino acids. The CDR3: CASSRGIRRADKLIF. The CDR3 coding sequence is TGTGCTTCGTCCCGTGGGATCCGACGGGCTGATAAACTCATCTTT.

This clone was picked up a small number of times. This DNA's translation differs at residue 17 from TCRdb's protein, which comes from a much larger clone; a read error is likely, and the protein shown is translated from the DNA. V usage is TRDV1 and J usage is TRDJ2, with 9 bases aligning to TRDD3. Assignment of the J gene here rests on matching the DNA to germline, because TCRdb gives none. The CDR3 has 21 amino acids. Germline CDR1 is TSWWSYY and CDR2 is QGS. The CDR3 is CALGEPQFFTGGRYRTEQLFF. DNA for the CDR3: TGTGCTCTTGGGGAACCACAGTTTTTCACTGGGGGACGTTATCGGACAGAACAACTCTTCTTT.

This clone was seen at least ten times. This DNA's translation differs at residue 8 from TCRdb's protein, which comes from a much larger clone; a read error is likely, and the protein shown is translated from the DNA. CDR3 residues: CACDTVGRPDHTDKLIF. In nucleotides, the CDR3 is TGTGCCTGTGACACCGTGGGACGGCCAGACCACACCGATAAACTCATCTTT. The V and J genes are TRDV2 and TRDJ1; no reliable D call. As TCRdb names no J gene, one was assigned here on the basis of a DNA match to germline. V shed 0 bases and J shed 0 bases, with 16 bases lying between them. Germline assignment: CDR1 GEAIGNYY and CDR2 EKD. The CDR3 runs to 17 residues.

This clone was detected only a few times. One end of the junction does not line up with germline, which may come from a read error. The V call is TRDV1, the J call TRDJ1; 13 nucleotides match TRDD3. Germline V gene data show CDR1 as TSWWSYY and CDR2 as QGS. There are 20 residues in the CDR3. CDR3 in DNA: TGTGCTCCTGGGGAAAGAGGTACTGGACTGGGGGATACGTACACCGATAAACTCATCTTT. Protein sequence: CAPGERGTGLGDTYTDKLIF.

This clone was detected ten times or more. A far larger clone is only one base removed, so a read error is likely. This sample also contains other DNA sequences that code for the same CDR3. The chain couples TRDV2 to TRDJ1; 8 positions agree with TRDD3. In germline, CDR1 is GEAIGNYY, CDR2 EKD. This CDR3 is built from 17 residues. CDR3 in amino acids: CACDTVGGSGVTDKLIF. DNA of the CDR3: TGTGCCTGCGACACCGTTGGGGGATCCGGGGTCACCGATAAACTCATCTTT.

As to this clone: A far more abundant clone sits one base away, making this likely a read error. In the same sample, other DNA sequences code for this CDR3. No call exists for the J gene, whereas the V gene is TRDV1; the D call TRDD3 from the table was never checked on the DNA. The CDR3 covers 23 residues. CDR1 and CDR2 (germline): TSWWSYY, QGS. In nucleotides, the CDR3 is TGTGCTCTTGGGGAAAAACACCACCCCTACTTAACTGGGGATCCATACCACACCGATAAACTCATCTTC. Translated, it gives CALGEKHHPYLTGDPYHTDKLIF.